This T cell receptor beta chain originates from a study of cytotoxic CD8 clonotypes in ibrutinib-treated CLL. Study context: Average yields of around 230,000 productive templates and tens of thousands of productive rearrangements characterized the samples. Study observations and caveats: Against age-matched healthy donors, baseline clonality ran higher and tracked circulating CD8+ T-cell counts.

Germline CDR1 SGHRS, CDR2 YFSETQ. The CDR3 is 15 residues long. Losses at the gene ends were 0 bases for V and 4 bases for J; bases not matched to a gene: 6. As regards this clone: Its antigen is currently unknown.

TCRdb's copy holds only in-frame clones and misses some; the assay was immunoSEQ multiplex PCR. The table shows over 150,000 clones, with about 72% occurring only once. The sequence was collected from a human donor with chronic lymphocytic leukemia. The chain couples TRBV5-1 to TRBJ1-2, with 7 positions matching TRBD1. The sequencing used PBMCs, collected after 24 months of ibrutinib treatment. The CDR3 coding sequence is TGCGCCAGCAGCTTGGATGGACAGGCTTCCTATGGCTACACCTTC. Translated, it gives CASSLDGQASYGYTF.